The 2 T cell receptor beta chains below were found in one sample sequenced in a study of regulatory T cells in long-lasting Graves disease. Time point of the sample: persistent/refractory GD, antithyroid drugs over 5 years with positive TRAb. After RNA was extracted from PBMCs, the TCR library was made from it. TCR beta libraries were built with iRepertoire HTBI primers and Arm-PCR of CDR3 regions. TCRdb re-called the multiplex PCR reads with MiXCR, one entry per CDR3 protein. The repertoire has approximately 470,000 distinct CDR3 sequences, less than 25% of them found once; the top ten carry roughly 8%. Sequencing was performed on peripheral blood mononuclear cells (PBMCs), taken when the disease was refractory, from a patient treated with antithyroid drugs. The receptor source for this set is a female donor with Graves disease.

A note on this clonotype: A much more abundant neighbour one base away suggests this may be a read error. The CDR3 sequence: CASSFGPASFTYEQDF. The CDR3 nucleotides are TGTGCCAGCAGCTTTGGTCCGGCTTCTTTCACCTACGAGCAGGACTTC. The rearrangement links TRBV7-2 to TRBJ2-7; D unresolved. The CDR3 length is 16 residues. Germline V gene data show CDR1 as SGHTA and CDR2 as FQGNSA.

This sequence joins TRBV5-6 and TRBJ2-5; D may be TRBD1 (5 bases). Germline loops: CDR1 SGHDT, CDR2 YYEEEE. CDR3 length: 14 residues. The V end was cut by 4 bases, the J end by 5 bases, with 15 bases between. This CDR3 is CASSQKKGMETQYF. As DNA, the CDR3 is TGTGCCAGCAGCCAAAAGAAGGGGATGGAGACCCAGTACTTC.